The clone carrying this T cell receptor beta chain appeared many times. Its antigen is not identified. TCRdb reassembled clones from the PCR reads with MiXCR. The table includes around 40,000 clones, roughly 15% detected once. The data originate from a study of metastatic and nonmetastatic thyroid tumors. Overall study context: Repertoire data that came from the blood and tumor or nodule tissue of malignant and benign thyroid patients were compared. Study-level points and caveats: When malignant thyroid tumors were compared with benign nodules, TCR beta diversity was reportedly significantly higher in the malignant tumors. This held in both blood and tumor samples.

None of the patients had undergone any treatment ahead of thyroid surgery. After removal of 8 bases from V and 2 bases from J, the junction contained 3 bases not matched to a gene. Germline CDR1 is WSHSY and CDR2 is SAAADI. CDR3 length: 13 residues. The V call is TRBV10-2, the J call TRBJ2-3, with TRBD1 matching over 8 bases. The sequence derives from a male donor with papillary thyroid cancer or a benign thyroid nodule (not recorded which). Some clones in this sample may be carry-over from other donors' samples. Material: blood. The DNA of the CDR3 is TGCGCCAGCGAGACAGGGGTCACAGATACGCAGTATTTT. Translated: CASETGVTDTQYF.